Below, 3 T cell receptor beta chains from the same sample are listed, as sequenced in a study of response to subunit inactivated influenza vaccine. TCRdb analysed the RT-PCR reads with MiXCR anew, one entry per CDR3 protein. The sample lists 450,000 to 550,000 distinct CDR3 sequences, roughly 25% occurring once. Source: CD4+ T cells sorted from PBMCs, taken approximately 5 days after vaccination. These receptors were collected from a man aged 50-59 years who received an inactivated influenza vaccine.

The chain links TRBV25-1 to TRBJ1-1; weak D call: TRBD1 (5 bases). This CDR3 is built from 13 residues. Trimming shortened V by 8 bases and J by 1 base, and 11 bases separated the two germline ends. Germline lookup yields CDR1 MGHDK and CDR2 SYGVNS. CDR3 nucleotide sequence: TGTGCCAGCCGGGGGTTTACGAACACTGAAGCTTTCTTT. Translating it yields CASRGFTNTEAFF.

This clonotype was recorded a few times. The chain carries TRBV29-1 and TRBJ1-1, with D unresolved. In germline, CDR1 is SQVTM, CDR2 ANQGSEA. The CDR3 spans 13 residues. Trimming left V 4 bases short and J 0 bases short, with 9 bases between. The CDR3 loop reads CSVAGGMNTEAFF. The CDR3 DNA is TGCAGCGTTGCAGGAGGGATGAACACTGAAGCTTTCTTT.

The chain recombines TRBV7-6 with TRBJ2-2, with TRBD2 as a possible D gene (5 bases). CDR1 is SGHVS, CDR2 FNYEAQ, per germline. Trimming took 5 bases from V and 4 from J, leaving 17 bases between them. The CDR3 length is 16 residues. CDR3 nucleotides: TGTGCCAGCAGCCCCGAACCTAGCCGGTTCACCGGGGAGCTGTTTTTT. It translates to CASSPEPSRFTGELFF.